This T cell receptor beta chain was captured in a study of T-cell memory formation after mild COVID-19. Looking at the study overall: There were largely donor-specific TCR clusters. Study-wide findings and caveats: Researchers found some responding clones in pre-infection memory, a sign that cross-reactive memory joined. CD4+ contracting clones were mainly CM and EM; CD8+ ones, EMRA.

As for this clonotype: Its target is unknown.

TCRdb re-analysed the 5' RACE reads in MiXCR, keeping a single row per CDR3 protein. The table lists tens of thousands of distinct CDR3 sequences, about 13% of them singletons, with 27% in the top ten. This receptor was obtained from an adult woman who had mild COVID-19 (a few samples of this study predate the infection). Cell type and time point are not known. Specimen: PBMCs or a T cell subset sorted from them (not recorded which).

The CDR3 loop is CASSYTTAHNEQYF. CDR3 DNA sequence: TGTGCCAGCAGCTACACGACAGCCCACAACGAGCAGTACTTC. J is TRBJ2-7 and V is TRBV12-3 or TRBV12-4; perhaps TRBD1 as D (5 bases). V was clipped by 6 bases and J by 5 bases, with 17 bases between them. This CDR3 contains 14 residues.